These 29 T cell receptor beta chains came from one sample sequenced in a study of T cell changes during pregnancy in multiple sclerosis. The table came from immunoSEQ multiplex PCR; TCRdb's copy has only in-frame clones and leaves some out. Here the sample spans under 65,000 clones, more than 85% being singletons. This specimen consisted of peripheral blood, obtained after pregnancy. The receptor source for this set is a female donor in good health, enrolled as a control in a pregnancy study.

This sequence joins TRBV5-1 and TRBJ2-1; TRBD1 matches 11 bases. Germline CDR1 SGHRS, CDR2 YFSETQ. This CDR3 comprises 15 residues. The V and J ends lost 4 bases and 4 bases, in that order; junction bases with no gene match: 4. The CDR3 DNA reads TGCGCCAGCAGCCTTGGACAGGGGGCATACAATGAGCAGTTCTTC. Translating gives CASSLGQGAYNEQFF.

The chain carries TRBV5-1 and TRBJ2-4; 7 bases map to TRBD1. Germline CDR1 SGHRS, CDR2 YFSETQ. This CDR3 region has 14 residues. The V segment lost 9 bases and the J segment 1 base; nucleotides outside the gene matches: 7. The CDR3 is CAITTGYAKNIQYF. CDR3 nucleotide sequence: TGCGCCATTACGACAGGGTATGCCAAAAACATTCAGTACTTC.

This chain joins TRBV28 and TRBJ2-5; TRBD2 agrees at 8 bases. Germline CDR1 reads MDHEN; CDR2 reads SYDVKM. The V and J ends lost 6 bases and 4 bases, in that order; junction bases with no gene match: 7. The CDR3 is 14 residues long. The CDR3 bases are TGTGCCAGCAGCCGGGAGGGGCGCGGAGAGACCCAGTACTTC. As protein: CASSREGRGETQYF.

The CDR3 is CASGGTGEKLFF. Here the CDR3 DNA reads TGTGCCAGCGGGGGGACAGGTGAAAAACTGTTTTTT. This chain links TRBV18 with TRBJ1-4, with TRBD1 matching 8 bases. Germline V gives CDR1 KGHSH, CDR2 LQKENI. The J segment lost 7 bases and the V segment lost 8 bases, leaving 3 bases of the junction unmatched. The CDR3 contains 12 residues.

The chain employs TRBV19 and TRBJ1-2; TRBD1 is a possible D gene (6 bases). V gave up 6 bases and J gave up 8 bases, with 16 bases separating them. CDR1 and CDR2 from the germline V gene are LNHDA and SQIVND (reference sequence). CDR3 length: 13 residues. CDR3 in amino acids: CASSPTGTDGYTF. The CDR3 DNA sequence: TGTGCCAGTAGCCCAACAGGGACGGACGGCTACACCTTC.

V and J are TRBV7-2 and TRBJ2-2; the match to TRBD2 covers 11 bases. V dropped 5 bases and J dropped 3; count of bases not matched to a gene: 5. This CDR3 has 16 amino acids. Germline V gene lookup returns CDR1 SGHTA and CDR2 FQGNSA. The CDR3 loop reads CASSVSGGAYTGELFF. Here the CDR3 DNA reads TGTGCCAGCAGCGTTAGCGGGGGGGCTTACACCGGGGAGCTGTTTTTT.

The V gene is TRBV6-5, the J gene TRBJ1-2; TRBD1 might be the D (5 bases). The V and J ends lost 5 bases and 4 bases respectively, with 17 bases between them. The CDR3 is 15 amino acids. Germline V lookup: CDR1 MNHEY, CDR2 SVGAGI. CDR3 protein: CASSPTAGQSYGYTF. The DNA of the CDR3 is TGTGCCAGCAGTCCCACGGCGGGGCAGAGCTATGGCTACACCTTC.

The chain carries TRBV5-1 and TRBJ2-1; weak D call: TRBD2 (6 bases). With 0 bases removed from V and 0 bases from J, the gap between germline ends came to 10 bases. This CDR3 contains 16 residues. Germline assignment: CDR1 SGHRS and CDR2 YFSETQ. CDR3 residues: CASSLGGGTSYNEQFF. Here the CDR3 DNA reads TGCGCCAGCAGCTTGGGTGGGGGGACCTCCTACAATGAGCAGTTCTTC.

V is TRBV25-1 and J is TRBJ1-2; D ambiguous. CDR1 is MGHDK, CDR2 SYGVNS, per germline. The CDR3 runs 15 residues. The V gene lost 0 bases and the J gene lost 2 bases, with 10 bases spanning the gap. DNA of the CDR3: TGTGCCAGCAGTGAATACTCAACTGAGAACTATGGCTACACCTTC. This codes for CASSEYSTENYGYTF.

This chain joins TRBV28 and TRBJ2-1, with D possibly being TRBD2 (5 bases). The germline CDR1 and CDR2 sequences are MDHEN and SYDVKM. The CDR3 spans 13 residues. The V end lost 3 bases, the J end lost 15 bases, and 18 bases lay between the germline ends. CDR3: CASSLYRSGYLFF. CDR3 bases: TGTGCCAGCAGTTTGTACCGTTCGGGATATCTGTTCTTC.

The V gene is TRBV7-2, the J gene TRBJ2-5; 11 nucleotides match TRBD2. CDR1 and CDR2 (germline): SGHTA, FQGNSA. The CDR3 has 16 residues. V lost 5 bases and J lost 2; bases outside the gene matches: 7. CDR3 nucleotide sequence: TGTGCCAGCAGCCTGTCCTTAGCGGGGGGGCAAGAGACCCAGTACTTC. Protein product: CASSLSLAGGQETQYF.

The chain couples TRBV5-4 to TRBJ1-2; weak D call: TRBD1 (6 bases). This CDR3 region has 16 residues. V lost 2 bases to trimming and J lost 5 bases, with 19 bases between them. The germline gives CDR1 SGHNT, CDR2 YYREEE (reference sequence). The CDR3 sequence is CASSFYTPRTAYGYTF. Here the CDR3 DNA reads TGTGCCAGCAGCTTCTACACCCCGAGGACAGCTTATGGCTACACCTTC.

This rearrangement joins TRBV19 to TRBJ1-1, with D unresolved. Germline assignment: CDR1 LNHDA and CDR2 SQIVND (reference sequence). There are 16 residues in the CDR3. V was trimmed by 5 bases and J by 4 bases, leaving 20 bases between them. Written as DNA, the CDR3 is TGTGCCAGTAGTTCACCGAGCCGCAAAAGTAGCACTGAAGCTTTCTTT. Translating it yields CASSSPSRKSSTEAFF.

CDR3 bases: TGTGCCAGCAGCCTGGGGCAGATCTATGGCTACACCTTC. It yields the protein CASSLGQIYGYTF. The chain combines TRBV6-1 with TRBJ1-2; a weak D match, TRBD1 (5 bases). The germline CDR1 and CDR2 sequences are MNHNS and SASEGT. This CDR3 contains 13 residues. Trimming shortened V by 6 bases and J by 4 bases, and 12 bases separated the two germline ends.

This chain uses TRBV19 with TRBJ1-5; D is unclear. Trimming took off 3 bases at V and 7 bases at J, with 10 bases between the two ends. The CDR3 is 13 residues long. CDR1 is LNHDA, CDR2 SQIVND, per germline (reference sequence). The CDR3 here is CASSMNGRQPQHF. CDR3 sequence (DNA): TGTGCCAGTAGTATGAACGGGAGACAGCCCCAGCATTTT.

The rearrangement joins TRBV11-3 to TRBJ2-1, with D tentatively TRBD2 (6 bases). The germline CDR1 and CDR2 sequences are SGHNT and YENEEA. The CDR3 loop spans 15 amino acids. V lost 5 bases to trimming and J lost 12 bases, with 23 bases between them. The CDR3 DNA is TGTGCCAGCAGCCCAGGACTATCTCCCAATGAGGGGCAGTTCTTC. It codes for CASSPGLSPNEGQFF.

The chain is built from TRBV5-8 and TRBJ1-5; a weak D match, TRBD1 (5 bases). The V and J ends lost 1 base and 1 base respectively, with 6 bases between them. The CDR3 is 14 residues long. Germline values: CDR1 SGHTS, CDR2 YDEGEE. The CDR3 DNA reads TGTGCCAGCAGCTTGCGGGGGAGCAATCAGCCCCAGCATTTT. The encoded protein is CASSLRGSNQPQHF. Supplemented by reference TRBV5-8 and TRBJ1-5, the full variable domain reads EAGVTQSPTHLIKTRGQQATLRCSPISGHTSVYWYQQALGLGLQFLLWYDEGEERNRGNFPPRFSGRQFPNYSSELNVNALELEDSALYLCASSLRGSNQPQHFGDGTRLSIL.

CDR3 protein: CASSVVLTGGGGYTF. DNA of the CDR3: TGTGCCAGCAGCGTAGTATTGACAGGGGGCGGTGGCTACACCTTC. The chain links TRBV9 to TRBJ1-2; TRBD1 aligns across 10 bases. The CDR3 is 15 amino acids. The germline V gene encodes CDR1 SGDLS and CDR2 YYNGEE. With V trimmed by 0 bases and J by 7 bases, 6 bases remained unmatched.

V and J are TRBV7-2 and TRBJ2-5; a weak D match, TRBD1 (5 bases). The V gene's germline CDR1 is SGHTA and CDR2 FQGNSA. V shed 4 bases and J shed 7 bases, with 19 bases lying between them. The CDR3 spans 15 residues. The CDR3 sequence is CASSSNNRLRGTQYF. The CDR3 DNA reads as TGTGCCAGCAGCTCAAACAATCGTCTAAGGGGGACCCAGTACTTC.

The genes are TRBV29-1 and TRBJ2-6; D unresolved. Germline V lookup: CDR1 SQVTM, CDR2 ANQGSEA. V dropped 4 bases and J dropped 1 base, with 5 bases sitting between them. The CDR3 spans 13 residues. CDR3: CSVGQSGANVLTF. For the CDR3, the DNA is TGCAGCGTTGGACAATCTGGGGCCAACGTCCTGACTTTC.

The CDR3, as DNA: TGCGCCAGCAGCTCCACGGGACTAGCGGGAGTAGATACGCAGTATTTT. Translating gives CASSSTGLAGVDTQYF. The chain combines TRBV5-1 with TRBJ2-3; 14 nucleotides agree with TRBD2. CDR3 length: 16 amino acids. V was pared by 3 bases and J by 5 bases, with 5 bases of the junction left unmatched. Per germline, CDR1 SGHRS and CDR2 YFSETQ.

The V gene is TRBV7-6, the J gene TRBJ1-1; D call uncertain. The CDR3 is 15 amino acids. The germline gives CDR1 SGHVS, CDR2 FNYEAQ. Trimming took 7 bases from V and 0 from J, leaving 15 bases between them. The chain's CDR3 is CASIPRGHMNTEAFF. CDR3 DNA: TGTGCCAGCATCCCGCGTGGGCATATGAACACTGAAGCTTTCTTT.

The CDR3 loop reads CATSRALGLANEQYF. The CDR3 DNA is TGTGCCACCAGCAGAGCCCTGGGACTAGCGAACGAGCAGTACTTC. This chain uses TRBV15 with TRBJ2-7; 10 nucleotides agree with TRBD2. CDR3 length: 15 amino acids. J was trimmed by 5 bases and V by 1 base; bases with no gene match: 5. Germline lookup yields CDR1 LNHNV and CDR2 YYDKDF (reference sequence).

The rearrangement joins TRBV11-2 to TRBJ2-5; TRBD2 agrees at 12 bases. Germline V CDR1 and CDR2: SGHAT, FQNNGV. V was clipped by 1 base and J by 1 base; unmatched bases: 1. The CDR3 spans 16 residues. The CDR3 here is CASSLASGGAQETQYF. The CDR3 DNA sequence: TGTGCCAGCAGCTTAGCTAGCGGGGGGGCCCAAGAGACCCAGTACTTC.

V is TRBV4-1 and J is TRBJ2-2; no reliable D call. Germline loops: CDR1 MGHRA, CDR2 YSYEKL. Trimming stripped 4 bases from V and 6 bases from J, with 12 bases between. This CDR3 has 14 residues. DNA for the CDR3: TGCGCCAGCAGCCTATCCCCGGGTCCCGGGGAGCTGTTTTTT. Translation: CASSLSPGPGELFF.

The J gene is TRBJ2-7, the V gene TRBV7-9, with 8 positions matching TRBD1. Per germline, CDR1 SEHNR and CDR2 FQNEAQ (reference sequence). Unmatched junction bases numbered 11, after V lost 6 bases and J lost 4 bases. There are 15 residues in the CDR3. In nucleotides, the CDR3 is TGTGCCAGCAGTTTGTCAGGGGGCGCGGGGTACGAGCAGTACTTC. As protein: CASSLSGGAGYEQYF. Variable domain in full (rest from reference TRBV7-9 and TRBJ2-7): DTGVSQNPRHKITKRGQNVTFRCDPISEHNRLYWYRQTLGQGPEFLTYFQNEAQLEKSRLLSDRFSAERPKGSFSTLEIQRTEQGDSAMYLCASSLSGGAGYEQYFGPGTRLTVT.

The chain's CDR3 is CASSLSSGTGDGYTF. In DNA, the CDR3 is TGTGCCAGTAGTCTTTCCTCCGGGACAGGGGATGGCTACACCTTC. This chain uses TRBV19 with TRBJ1-2; 10 positions agree with TRBD1. The CDR3 is made up of 15 amino acids. V shed 5 bases and J 6 bases; nucleotides not matched to a gene: 9. The germline CDR1 and CDR2 sequences are LNHDA and SQIVND (reference sequence).

The DNA of the CDR3 is TGTGCCAGCAGCCTACTAGGGGGTGAGCAGTTCTTC. Protein: CASSLLGGEQFF. The chain uses TRBV5-6 and TRBJ2-1; a weak D match, TRBD1 (6 bases). V lost 4 bases and J 9 bases, leaving 11 bases between the germline ends. The CDR3 has 12 amino acids. The germline CDR1 and CDR2 sequences are SGHDT and YYEEEE.

The rearrangement joins TRBV7-9 to TRBJ2-5, with 10 bases fitting TRBD1. The ends lost 5 bases at V and 6 bases at J; junction bases unmatched: 9. This CDR3 contains 15 residues. The germline V gene encodes CDR1 SEHNR and CDR2 FQNEAQ (reference sequence). Written as DNA, the CDR3 is TGTGCCAGCAGCCGCCCCCAGGGACAGGGGAAGACCCAGTACTTC. It encodes CASSRPQGQGKTQYF.